This T cell receptor (beta chain) came from a study of OX40 agonist ivuxolimab in advanced cancers. About the study as a whole: Ivuxolimab, which targeted the costimulatory receptor OX40 (CD134), was an agonistic, fully human IgG2 monoclonal antibody. Intravenous ivuxolimab was administered to patients every 2 weeks at six dose levels: 0.01, 0.1, 0.3, 1.5, 3 and 10 mg/kg. Of the approximately 50 dose-escalation patients, hepatocellular carcinoma was present in about 20, melanoma in approximately 15, renal cell carcinoma in 9 and head and neck cancer in 9. In the dose-escalation cohort, around 80% of patients were male, and the mean age was 60 years with a range of roughly 23 to 79. Patients were allowed to have had prior anti-PD-1, anti-PD-L1 or anti-CTLA-4 therapy, and roughly 40% of the dose-escalation patients had previously received checkpoint inhibitors. Partial responses occurred in three dose-escalation patients: two with cutaneous melanoma and one with hepatocellular carcinoma. The purpose of peripheral TCRbeta sequencing was to test whether ivuxolimab changed TCR sequence diversity and led to clonal T-cell expansion. The monotherapy dose-escalation portion (N of about 50 patients) of the phase I ivuxolimab trial is reported in the paper.

Including the terminal cysteine and phenylalanine, the CDR3 comprises 15 residues. Of all the DNA, just the CDR3 is kept, 45 bases in frame from base 1. The germline V gene sets CDR1 to LGHNA and CDR2 to YNFKEQ. The junction shows trimming of 2 bases on V and 0 bases on J, and the gene matches do not reach 3 bases of it. The research as a whole found: Antigen specificity was not determined for the clonally expanded peripheral T cells. On average, CD8+ T cells showed more expanded clones than CD4+ T cells after ivuxolimab. Low levels of normalized T-cell clonal expansion were also seen in some patients who did not respond. Clonal expansion of both CD4+ and CD8+ blood T cells was observed from baseline to week 6 at doses 0.1 to 3.0 mg/kg. In the 0.1-3.0 mg/kg groups, partial responders were among the patients with the lowest normalized peripheral clonal expansion, particularly in CD8+ T cells.

Notes on this clone: The antigen it binds to is not known. The input lacks base qualities; no much larger clone sits a single base away.

Patients with autoimmune disease history or receiving systemic immunosuppression were excluded from the trial. Peripheral blood for TCR sequencing was drawn from every dose cohort at baseline, at cycle 4 day 1 and at cycle 7 day 1. Samples were obtained from an open-label, multicenter, first-in-human phase I dose-escalation trial of ivuxolimab. Adults with locally advanced or metastatic melanoma, renal cell, hepatocellular, or head and neck squamous cell carcinoma were enrolled in the trial. CD4+ and CD8+ T cells were sorted separately from peripheral blood before TCR sequencing. For sequencing of the TCRbeta CDR3 region, genomic DNA was extracted from the sorted cells. The immunoSEQ Assay was used for sequencing of TCRbeta CDR3 regions. Drawn from immuneACCESS, this table holds only the in-frame rearrangements with V and J called that TCRdb kept. Clones are partly lost; checked studies trace under half to an unresolved V gene and leave the rest unexplained. Across this sample there are around 91,000 clones, with nearly 90% seen only once. In total, the top ten clones hold 0.19% of the sample.

The chain is made from TRBV4-2 and TRBJ2-5; 7 bases in the middle match TRBD1. This TCR was recovered from an adult with an advanced solid tumor such as melanoma, head and neck, liver or kidney cancer. The sequencing used CD4+ or CD8+ T cells sorted from blood, collected in a trial of the OX40 agonist ivuxolimab. The nucleotides read TGTGCCAGCAGCCAACTGACAGGGAACCAAGAGACCCAGTACTTC. Its product reads: CASSQLTGNQETQYF.